One and the same sample provided the 29 T cell receptor beta chains below, sequenced in a study of PD-1 blockade in classical Hodgkin lymphoma. Sample time point: cycle 4 day 1 (C4D1), after 5 to 7 weeks of nivolumab. Exposure to brentuximab vedotin varied, and each patient had relapsed following autologous stem cell transplantation. Profiling relied on immunoSEQ multiplex PCR, and the TCRdb table lists in-frame clones only, not all of them. The sample yields tens of thousands of clones, less than 95% seen once. Sequencing used peripheral blood mononuclear cells (PBMCs), obtained before the fourth cycle of nivolumab. All receptors come from a human donor with classical Hodgkin lymphoma.

This chain connects TRBV30 to TRBJ1-2, with D unresolved. Germline-derived CDR1 and CDR2 are GTSNPN and SVGIG (reference sequence). V was cut by 0 bases and J by 4 bases, with 18 bases left in between. The CDR3 totals 16 residues. CDR3 residues: CAWSVGGSPSGYGYTF. CDR3 in DNA: TGTGCCTGGAGTGTGGGAGGAAGCCCCTCGGGCTATGGCTACACCTTC.

The rearrangement uses TRBV7-9 and TRBJ1-2, with a weak D call TRBD1 (5 bases). CDR1 and CDR2 from the germline V gene are SEHNR and FQNEAQ (reference sequence). Trimming cost V 9 bases and J 4 bases, with 12 bases left between them. The CDR3 loop spans 12 amino acids. The CDR3 region is CASSDTSYGYTF. Here the CDR3 DNA reads TGTGCCAGTTCGGACACCTCCTATGGCTACACCTTC. Combining the CDR3 with reference TRBV7-9 and TRBJ1-2 gives the whole variable domain DTGVSQNPRHKITKRGQNVTFRCDPISEHNRLYWYRQTLGQGPEFLTYFQNEAQLEKSRLLSDRFSAERPKGSFSTLEIQRTEQGDSAMYLCASSDTSYGYTFGSGTRLTVV.

This chain joins TRBV19 and TRBJ2-1; 11 nucleotides match TRBD2. In germline, CDR1 is LNHDA, CDR2 SQIVND (reference sequence). The ends lost 0 bases at V and 2 bases at J; junction bases unmatched: 6. The CDR3 contains 18 residues. The CDR3 spells CASSIDQLAGETYNEQFF. The CDR3 DNA reads TGTGCCAGTAGTATAGATCAACTAGCGGGGGAAACCTACAATGAGCAGTTCTTC.

This chain joins TRBV21-1 and TRBJ2-5; no DNA check was done on the table's D call, TRBD2. TRBV21-1 is an annotated pseudogene. The length of the CDR3 is 13 residues. The CDR3 nucleotides are TGTGCCAGCAGCAAGGGAGGGCGCGAGACCCAGTACTTC. Translating gives CASSKGGRETQYF.

This clone was detected only once. The rearrangement links TRBV27 to TRBJ1-1; D ambiguous. The germline V gene has CDR1 MNHEY and CDR2 SMNVEV (reference sequence). The V end lost 2 bases, the J end lost 1 base, and 8 bases lay between the germline ends. The CDR3 is made up of 14 amino acids. CDR3 protein: CASSLMAGNTEAFF. Here the CDR3 DNA reads TGTGCCAGCAGTTTAATGGCAGGGAACACTGAAGCTTTCTTT.

This chain links TRBV18 with TRBJ2-7; D possibly uses TRBD1 or TRBD2 (7 bases each). Germline loops: CDR1 KGHSH, CDR2 LQKENI. The V end was cut by 4 bases, the J end by 5 bases, with 15 bases between. This CDR3 region has 14 residues. The chain's CDR3 is CASSLQGGENEQYF. The CDR3 DNA follows: TGTGCCAGCTCACTTCAGGGGGGGGAAAACGAGCAGTACTTC.

The rearrangement joins TRBV7-2 to TRBJ1-5, with D possibly being TRBD1 (5 bases). Trimming cost V 4 bases and J 5 bases, with 18 bases left between them. The CDR3 contains 16 residues. Germline CDR1 is SGHTA and CDR2 is FQGNSA. This CDR3 reads CASSSPSRGGDQPQHF. The CDR3 region has the DNA TGTGCCAGCAGCTCCCCGTCCCGGGGAGGGGATCAGCCCCAGCATTTT.

The chain couples TRBV2 to TRBJ2-5; 13 bases agree with TRBD2. Germline lookup yields CDR1 SNHLY and CDR2 FYNNEI. The CDR3 is 17 amino acids. V lost 0 bases, J lost 5 bases, and 6 bases stayed unmatched. The CDR3 sequence is CASSEALTSGGAETQYF. In DNA, the CDR3 is TGTGCCAGCAGTGAAGCGCTTACTAGCGGGGGGGCGGAGACCCAGTACTTC.

This chain links TRBV30 with TRBJ1-2, with a possible D match to TRBD1 (6 bases). CDR1 GTSNPN and CDR2 SVGIG come from the germline V gene (reference sequence). The CDR3 spans 13 residues. The V gene lost 8 bases and the J gene lost 5 bases, with 18 bases spanning the gap. CDR3 amino acids: CAHNREVPYGYTF. The CDR3, as DNA: TGTGCCCACAACAGGGAGGTTCCTTATGGCTACACCTTC.

This chain links TRBV6-1 with TRBJ2-7; 9 bases are shared with TRBD1. The V gene's germline CDR1 is MNHNS and CDR2 SASEGT. CDR3 size: 14 residues. Trimming took 4 bases from V and 4 from J; bases not matched to a gene: 5. The CDR3 spells CASSAGQGGYEQYF. The DNA of the CDR3 is TGTGCCAGCAGTGCGGGACAGGGAGGATACGAGCAGTACTTC.

The chain is built from TRBV4-2 and TRBJ1-3; D not certain. Germline V lookup: CDR1 LGHNA, CDR2 YNFKEQ. CDR3 length: 15 amino acids. Trimming shortened V by 0 bases and J by 2 bases, and 8 bases separated the two germline ends. The CDR3, as DNA: TGTGCCAGCAGCCAAGAGGAAGGAACTGGAAACACCATATATTTT. This translates into CASSQEEGTGNTIYF.

V usage is TRBV28 and J usage is TRBJ1-3; weak D call: TRBD1 (6 bases). V was trimmed by 6 bases and J by 4 bases, leaving 25 bases between them. Germline CDR1 and CDR2: MDHEN and SYDVKM. This CDR3 is built from 18 residues. In nucleotides, the CDR3 is TGTGCCAGCAGCAACCAATCTCAAACAGGGTCCTCCGGAAACACCATATATTTT. It encodes CASSNQSQTGSSGNTIYF.

This chain uses TRBV27 with TRBJ1-6; no definite D call. Deletions cut 3 bases from V and 3 bases from J, with 0 bases between. Germline CDR1 is MNHEY and CDR2 is SMNVEV (reference sequence). This CDR3 has 12 residues. CDR3 nucleotides: TGTGCCAGCAGTTTCTATAATTCACCCCTCCACTTT. This sequence encodes CASSFYNSPLHF.

The gene calls are TRBV5-1 and TRBJ1-1, with 8 nucleotides matching TRBD1. This CDR3 is built from 15 residues. After removal of 1 base from V and 6 bases from J, the junction contained 8 bases not matched to a gene. From germline, CDR1 is SGHRS and CDR2 YFSETQ. CDR3 sequence: CASSLRGQGASEAFF. The CDR3, as DNA: TGCGCCAGCAGCTTGCGCGGCCAGGGGGCATCTGAAGCTTTCTTT.

Notes on this clone: The germline gene is not matched at one end of the junction; a read error may be the cause. This chain joins TRBV19 and TRBJ1-5; TRBD1 aligns across 7 bases. CDR1 and CDR2 from the germline V gene are LNHDA and SQIVND (reference sequence). The CDR3 is 15 residues long. The CDR3 protein is CASSLEGAAGQPQHF. In DNA, the CDR3 is TGTGCCAGTAGTTTAGAGGGGGCGGCAGGTCAGCCCCAGCATTTT.

The chain combines TRBV9 with TRBJ2-1, with 11 bases aligning to TRBD2. From germline, CDR1 is SGDLS and CDR2 YYNGEE. This CDR3 region has 15 residues. V lost 3 bases, J lost 3 bases, and 2 bases stayed unmatched. CDR3 sequence: CASSASGGIYNEQFF. For the CDR3, the DNA is TGTGCCAGCAGCGCTAGCGGGGGGATCTACAATGAGCAGTTCTTC.

This chain uses TRBV29-1 with TRBJ1-1, with D unresolved. CDR1 and CDR2 (germline): SQVTM, ANQGSEA. V was shortened by 4 bases and J by 4 bases, with 13 bases between the two germline ends. This CDR3 comprises 13 residues. CDR3 sequence: CSVVRAKGTEAFF. CDR3 nucleotide sequence: TGCAGCGTTGTAAGGGCGAAGGGCACTGAAGCTTTCTTT. The complete variable domain, with remaining parts taken from reference TRBV29-1 and TRBJ1-1, reads SAVISQKPSRDICQRGTSLTIQCQVDSQVTMMFWYRQQPGQSLTLIATANQGSEATYESGFVIDKFPISRPNLTFSTLTVSNMSPEDSSIYLCSVVRAKGTEAFFGQGTRLTVV.

The V call is TRBV25-1, the J call TRBJ2-1, with D uncertain. The V end lost 3 bases, the J end lost 0 bases, and 18 bases lay between the germline ends. Germline V gives CDR1 MGHDK, CDR2 SYGVNS. The CDR3 has 18 residues. The CDR3 coding sequence is TGTGCCAGCAGTGACCCTCTTCCGGGTCCTAGCTCCTACAATGAGCAGTTCTTC. Amino acids: CASSDPLPGPSSYNEQFF.

The rearrangement links TRBV6-6 to TRBJ2-1; 7 bases fit TRBD1. Germline V gene data show CDR1 as MNHNY and CDR2 as SVGAGI (reference sequence). The V and J ends lost 6 bases and 3 bases, in that order; junction bases with no gene match: 11. The CDR3 is 16 residues long. This CDR3 reads CASRTEQGSLYNEQFF. CDR3 in DNA: TGTGCCAGCAGGACGGAACAGGGGTCCCTCTACAATGAGCAGTTCTTC.

This clone was observed a single time. V usage is TRBV2 and J usage is TRBJ1-2; TRBD1 is a possible D gene (5 bases). Trimming pared 10 bases from V and 8 bases from J, leaving 17 bases between. The length of the CDR3 is 12 residues. The germline CDR1 and CDR2 sequences are SNHLY and FYNNEI. In DNA, the CDR3 is TGTGCCACCCCCGGTGAGGGGTACGGCTACACCTTC. Translating it yields CATPGEGYGYTF.

V gene TRBV30 combines with J gene TRBJ2-5, with 10 bases lining up with TRBD2. The end of the DNA aligns better with TRBJ2-7, so the J call may be wrong. The germline V gene has CDR1 GTSNPN and CDR2 SVGIG (reference sequence). The CDR3 loop spans 14 amino acids. The CDR3 bases are TGTGCCTGGAGGCTAGCGGGGGCCCCCTACGAGCAGTACTTC. It specifies CAWRLAGAPYEQYF.

This CDR3 reads CASSVEWGHYGYTF. In DNA form, the CDR3 reads TGTGCCAGCAGCGTAGAGTGGGGCCACTATGGCTACACCTTC. The gene calls are TRBV9 and TRBJ1-2; weak D call: TRBD1 (5 bases). This CDR3 has 14 residues. Trimming pared 0 bases from V and 3 bases from J, leaving 9 bases between. The germline V gene encodes CDR1 SGDLS and CDR2 YYNGEE.

This chain joins TRBV18 and TRBJ2-6; D uncertain. CDR1 KGHSH and CDR2 LQKENI come from the germline V gene. This CDR3 contains 15 residues. Between the trimmed V and J ends, which lost 2 bases and 0 bases, there was a span of 5 bases. The CDR3 region is CASSPVPSGANVLTF. Here the CDR3 DNA reads TGTGCCAGCTCACCAGTCCCCTCTGGGGCCAACGTCCTGACTTTC.

This chain connects TRBV4-3 to TRBJ2-7, with D hard to call. The CDR3 extends over 14 amino acids. V was cut by 1 base and J by 5 bases, with 12 bases left in between. CDR1 LGHNA and CDR2 YSLEER come from the germline V gene. Here the CDR3 reads CASSQGRSPHEQYF. CDR3 nucleotide sequence: TGCGCCAGCAGCCAAGGACGGTCTCCCCACGAGCAGTACTTC.

The chain is built from TRBV30 and TRBJ1-5; D gene unclear. This CDR3 has 13 amino acids. Per germline, CDR1 GTSNPN and CDR2 SVGIG (reference sequence). Between the trimmed V and J ends, which lost 3 bases and 1 base, there was a span of 7 bases. CDR3 DNA: TGTGCCTGGAGCTTAGGGAGCAATCAGCCCCAGCATTTT. As protein: CAWSLGSNQPQHF.

CDR3 sequence reads: CAWSVGQNYEQYF. CDR3 bases: TGTGCCTGGAGTGTAGGTCAGAACTACGAGCAGTACTTC. The chain has TRBV30 and TRBJ2-7, with no clear D. V lost 0 bases, J lost 3 bases, and 9 bases lay in between. The CDR3 loop spans 13 amino acids. Germline V gives CDR1 GTSNPN, CDR2 SVGIG (reference sequence).

The chain recombines TRBV27 with TRBJ2-7; TRBD1 agrees at 12 bases. Germline V lookup: CDR1 MNHEY, CDR2 SMNVEV (reference sequence). CDR3 length: 14 amino acids. V lost 6 bases and J lost 6; bases outside the gene matches: 6. The CDR3 sequence: CASRNPGQGAEQYF. In DNA form, the CDR3 reads TGTGCCAGCAGGAATCCGGGACAGGGGGCCGAGCAGTACTTC.

The CDR3 protein is CASISVQGDNEQFF. The DNA for the CDR3 is TGTGCCAGCATAAGCGTACAGGGTGATAATGAGCAGTTCTTC. The rearrangement joins TRBV2 to TRBJ2-1, with D possibly matching TRBD1 (6 bases). Trimming took off 7 bases at V and 7 bases at J, with 17 bases between the two ends. The germline V gene has CDR1 SNHLY and CDR2 FYNNEI. The CDR3 spans 14 residues.

CDR3 loop: CASRDIPSYNSPLHF. The CDR3 DNA sequence: TGTGCCAGCAGGGACATTCCGTCCTATAATTCACCCCTCCACTTT. The genes are TRBV27 and TRBJ1-6, with TRBD1 as a possible D gene (5 bases). CDR1 and CDR2 from the germline V gene are MNHEY and SMNVEV (reference sequence). The CDR3 extends over 15 amino acids. V was cut by 6 bases and J by 1 base, with 10 bases left in between.